The 15 T cell receptor beta chains below all came from one sample that was sequenced in a study of response to subunit inactivated influenza vaccine. Each CDR3 protein is one row after TCRdb ran MiXCR on the RT-PCR reads. The sample gives about 170,000 distinct CDR3 sequences, about 12% of which show up once; 25% to 30% is in the top ten. The same specimen was also included in a second study, on T cells expressing NK-cell markers. This second study notes: The cDNA for TCR beta came from 5'RACE template switching with UMIs.

The sample was CD8+ T cells sorted from PBMCs, taken about 12 days after vaccination. Receptors were obtained from a man aged 50 to 59 who received an inactivated influenza vaccine.

This clonotype appeared a few times. The CDR3 DNA sequence: TGTGCCAGCAGTGAACTACGTACCAATGAAAAACTGTTTTTT. It is translated as CASSELRTNEKLFF. The J gene is TRBJ1-4, the V gene TRBV25-1; D unresolved. Germline CDR1 is MGHDK and CDR2 is SYGVNS. This CDR3 is 14 amino acids long. V dropped 2 bases and J dropped 5 bases, with 9 bases sitting between them.

The chain uses TRBV12-3 or TRBV12-4 and TRBJ2-7; 9 nucleotides match TRBD1. The CDR3 consists of 15 residues. V lost 5 bases, J lost 5 bases, and 10 bases stayed unmatched. The chain's CDR3 is CASSRPGTGFHEQYF. The CDR3, as DNA: TGTGCCAGCAGTCGCCCCGGGACAGGGTTCCACGAGCAGTACTTC.

The V call is TRBV4-3, the J call TRBJ2-2; 7 bases map to TRBD1. This CDR3 has 17 residues. Germline V lookup: CDR1 LGHNA, CDR2 YSLEER. With V trimmed by 1 base and J by 2 bases, 7 bases remained unmatched. The CDR3 spells CASSQAPGTANTGELFF. In DNA, the CDR3 is TGCGCCAGCAGCCAAGCCCCGGGGACAGCAAACACCGGGGAGCTGTTTTTT.

This clonotype was detected only once. The rearrangement links TRBV9 to TRBJ1-1; 12 bases line up with TRBD1. The V gene end was trimmed by 4 bases and the J gene end by 6 bases; junction bases not matched to a gene: 7. This CDR3 is built from 15 residues. Germline values: CDR1 SGDLS, CDR2 YYNGEE. CDR3 in amino acids: CASSHRGQGAAEAFF. The CDR3 nucleotides read TGTGCCAGCAGCCACCGGGGACAGGGGGCGGCTGAAGCTTTCTTT.

V and J are TRBV19 and TRBJ1-1; possible D gene TRBD1, 6 bases. V gave up 9 bases and J gave up 4 bases, with 18 bases separating them. The CDR3 runs to 14 residues. CDR1 is LNHDA, CDR2 SQIVND, per germline (reference sequence). For the CDR3, the DNA is TGTGCCAGCAACCCCGGGGGGGCTGTCACTGAAGCTTTCTTT. Translation gives CASNPGGAVTEAFF.

The chain joins TRBV7-9 to TRBJ2-7; D is unresolved. Germline V gene lookup returns CDR1 SEHNR and CDR2 FQNEAQ (reference sequence). The V gene lost 6 bases and the J gene lost 0 bases, with 15 bases spanning the gap. CDR3 length: 15 amino acids. CDR3 sequence reads: CASSYPAGNSYEQYF. In nucleotides, the CDR3 is TGTGCCAGCAGTTACCCGGCAGGCAACTCCTACGAGCAGTACTTC.

A few counts support this clonotype. The V call is TRBV7-2, the J call TRBJ2-7; possibly TRBD1 for D (6 bases). This CDR3 contains 15 residues. In germline, CDR1 is SGHTA, CDR2 FQGNSA. The germline V and J ends were trimmed by 7 bases and 7 bases, with 23 bases remaining between them. The CDR3 is CASMWAPQGIREQYF. The CDR3 nucleotides are TGTGCCAGCATGTGGGCTCCCCAGGGGATCAGGGAGCAGTACTTC.

This sequence joins TRBV7-9 and TRBJ2-7; D perhaps matches TRBD1 (6 bases). CDR1 and CDR2 from the germline V gene are SEHNR and FQNEAQ (reference sequence). This CDR3 has 12 residues. The CDR3 here is CAAGSGAYEQYF. CDR3 sequence (DNA): TGTGCGGCAGGTTCAGGGGCCTACGAGCAGTACTTC.

This clonotype was seen only a few times. This chain uses TRBV6-5 with TRBJ2-7; tentative D call: TRBD1 (5 bases). V was cut by 0 bases and J by 3 bases, with 12 bases left in between. This CDR3 contains 15 residues. Germline V CDR1 and CDR2: MNHEY, SVGAGI. The CDR3 DNA is TGTGCCAGCAGTTACTCGAGTGGTGACAGCTACGAGCAGTACTTC. This gives the protein CASSYSSGDSYEQYF.

The CDR3 DNA reads TGCACCGGTCGGACAGGGCGTGATGACTCCCAAGCTTTCTTT. It codes for CTGRTGRDDSQAFF. The gene calls are TRBV29-1 and TRBJ1-1; TRBD1 matches at 8 bases. Germline V gives CDR1 SQVTM, CDR2 ANQGSEA. There are 14 residues in the CDR3.

V and J are TRBV5-6 and TRBJ2-7; TRBD2 aligns across 10 bases. Germline V gene sequence: CDR1 SGHDT, CDR2 YYEEEE. This CDR3 has 16 amino acids. Losses at the gene ends were 4 bases for V and 0 bases for J; bases not matched to a gene: 7. In DNA, the CDR3 is TGTGCCAGCAGCCCCGGGCTAGCGGGGGTCTCCTACGAGCAGTACTTC. Its protein product is CASSPGLAGVSYEQYF.

The rearrangement links TRBV27 to TRBJ2-7, with 7 bases aligning to TRBD1. The CDR3 is 14 residues long. The trim removed 0 bases at V and 3 bases at J, leaving 2 bases unmatched. Germline-derived CDR1 and CDR2 are MNHEY and SMNVEV (reference sequence). This CDR3 reads CASSLSGTVYEQYF. CDR3 DNA: TGTGCCAGCAGTTTATCAGGGACAGTCTACGAGCAGTACTTC.

This clonotype was detected a few times. V usage is TRBV9 and J usage is TRBJ2-7, with a possible D match to TRBD1 (6 bases). V lost 0 bases and J lost 2, with 9 bases in between. The CDR3 loop spans 14 amino acids. Germline V gene sequence: CDR1 SGDLS, CDR2 YYNGEE. Written as DNA, the CDR3 is TGTGCCAGCAGCGTAGGGGGGCAGCCCTACGAGCAGTACTTC. Protein: CASSVGGQPYEQYF. The full variable domain, completed using reference TRBV9 and TRBJ2-7, is DSGVTQTPKHLITATGQRVTLRCSPRSGDLSVYWYQQSLDQGLQFLIQYYNGEERAKGNILERFSAQQFPDLHSELNLSSLELGDSALYFCASSVGGQPYEQYFGPGTRLTVT.

This clonotype was seen only a few times. The chain is built from TRBV24-1 and TRBJ2-5; 11 bases are shared with TRBD1. V lost 5 bases and J lost 1; bases outside the gene matches: 5. Germline CDR1 is KGHDR and CDR2 is SFDVKD. This CDR3 is 16 amino acids long. This chain's CDR3 is CATSVPGTGGQETQYF. The CDR3 coding sequence is TGTGCCACCAGTGTCCCCGGGACAGGGGGCCAAGAGACCCAGTACTTC.

The table lists this clonotype with many counts. The CDR3 sequence: CASSLIAGEVVDTQYF. The DNA for the CDR3 is TGTGCCAGCAGTTTAATTGCGGGCGAGGTCGTGGATACGCAGTATTTT. The J gene is TRBJ2-3, the V gene TRBV12-3 or TRBV12-4; D perhaps matches TRBD2 (5 bases). The CDR3 consists of 16 residues. Trimming removed 2 bases from V and 6 bases from J, with 18 bases in between.